In this sample, the clone carrying this TCR beta chain turned up many times. Its antigen is not identified. The read gets to within 3 residues of the CDR3 end, and the germline J gene fills in the rest. The entry originates in a study of T cell clonality in common variable immunodeficiency. Study conclusions and caveats: CVID subjects shared fewer TCRbeta clones than healthy controls did. Fewer deletions and N-nucleotide insertions were reportedly seen in common variable immunodeficiency TCR beta sequences. What drives increased CVID clonality needs T cell subpopulation sequencing.

Most patients and controls had Caucasian heritage. The length of the CDR3 is 16 residues. V was pared by 11 bases and J by 2 bases, with 13 bases of the junction left unmatched. Looked up from germline, CDR1 is ENHRY and CDR2 is SYGVKD. This table comes from immunoSEQ multiplex PCR, and its TCRdb copy is limited to in-frame clones, with some not included. The sample includes tens of thousands of clones, none of them occurring once. The sequencing sample was made of peripheral blood mononuclear cells. The V call is TRBV10-3, the J call TRBJ2-3; TRBD2 aligns across 10 bases. The TCR originated in a person aged 18 to 70 in good health. This CDR3 is CAASEASGGNTDTQYF. CDR3 DNA (partial): TGTGCCGCCAGTGAGGCTAGCGGGGGCAACACAGATACG.